These T cell receptor beta chains were read from a single sample in a study of T-cell reconstitution after alpha-beta-depleted transplantation in children. TCRdb called the PCR reads again in MiXCR, with one record for every CDR3 protein. The sample holds 400,000 to 450,000 distinct CDR3 sequences, around two fifths seen once. This sample comprised PBMCs, obtained before TCRalphabeta/CD19-depleted stem cell transplant. The source is a girl aged 2-10 years with aplastic anemia, due to receive a stem cell transplant. CDR3s include the opening cysteine and the closing phenylalanine or tryptophan. D genes are given only for firm matches. Size is stated for part of the rows, as once, few or many counts, or as a class when the clone is expanded.

size: many
D: TRBD2
J: TRBJ2-1
V: TRBV20-1
DNA: TGCAGTGCGAATAGCGGGAGGTCCTACAATGAGCAGTTCTTC
CDR3: CSANSGRSYNEQFF

size: .
D: .
J: TRBJ2-7
V: TRBV20-1
DNA: TGCAGTGCCAATGCGAGGCAGGGGACCTACGAGCAGTACTTC
CDR3: CSANARQGTYEQYF

size: .
D: TRBD1
J: TRBJ2-3
V: TRBV19
DNA: TGTGCCAGTAACCCGACAGGGGCAGATACGCAGTATTTT
CDR3: CASNPTGADTQYF

size: .
D: .
J: TRBJ1-2
V: TRBV20-1
DNA: TGCAGTGCTCTAGCCCAGAGTGGACGGAACTATGGCTACACCTTC
CDR3: CSALAQSGRNYGYTF

size: few
D: TRBD1
J: TRBJ1-1
V: TRBV20-1
DNA: TGCAGTGCTAGAGGGGACAGGGGATTCGAAACTTTCTTT
CDR3: CSARGDRGFETFF

size: .
D: TRBD1
J: TRBJ1-6
V: TRBV6-1
DNA: TGTGCCAGCAGAATTCGGGGACAGGGAACTTCACCCCTCCACTTT
CDR3: CASRIRGQGTSPLHF

size: few
D: .
J: TRBJ1-1
V: TRBV29-1
DNA: TGCACCGTTGGGGGGGACCCTGAAGCTTTCTTT
CDR3: CTVGGDPEAFF

size: .
D: TRBD2
J: TRBJ2-5
V: TRBV20-1
DNA: TGCAGTGCTCGCAGAGGGGGTAGCGGGAGAGAGACCCAGTACTTC
CDR3: CSARRGGSGRETQYF

size: .
D: TRBD1
J: TRBJ2-5
V: TRBV11-2
DNA: TGTGCCAGCAGCCCCCTGGATCCGGGACAGGCTTTCCAAGAGACCCAGTACTTC
CDR3: CASSPLDPGQAFQETQYF

size: .
D: TRBD1
J: TRBJ1-2
V: TRBV18
DNA: TGTGCCAGCTCACCAACGCCGGGAGGGGGCATTAACTATGGCTACACCTTC
CDR3: CASSPTPGGGINYGYTF

size: .
D: .
J: TRBJ2-7
V: TRBV28
DNA: TGTGCCAGCAGTCCCGCCGGGCAGCGCCACGAGCAGTACTTC
CDR3: CASSPAGQRHEQYF

size: few
D: TRBD2
J: TRBJ2-7
V: TRBV9
DNA: TGTGCCAGCAGCGGCCGGACTAGCGGGACAGTAGAGCAGTACTTC
CDR3: CASSGRTSGTVEQYF

size: few
D: .
J: TRBJ2-5
V: TRBV20-1
DNA: TGCAGTGCTAGTGGCAGGGGTGCAGAAGAGACCCAGTACTTC
CDR3: CSASGRGAEETQYF

size: once
D: TRBD2
J: TRBJ2-2
V: TRBV20-1
DNA: TGCAGTGCTAGGGCCCTAGCGGGATGGAACACCGGGGAGCTGTTTTTT
CDR3: CSARALAGWNTGELFF

size: many
D: .
J: TRBJ1-3
V: TRBV11-2
DNA: TGTGCCAGCAGTCGACAGAACTCTGGAAACACCATATATTTT
CDR3: CASSRQNSGNTIYF

size: .
D: .
J: TRBJ2-5
V: TRBV7-3
DNA: TGTGCCAGCAGCTTAAAAGGGGGGGGCGAAGAGACCCAGTACTTC
CDR3: CASSLKGGGEETQYF

size: .
D: TRBD1
J: TRBJ2-7
V: TRBV20-1
DNA: TGCAGTGCTAGGGACCGGGACAGACCCTACGAGCAGTACTTC
CDR3: CSARDRDRPYEQYF

size: few
D: .
J: TRBJ2-6
V: TRBV6-5
DNA: TGTGCCAGCAGTTCAAGGGTATCTGGGGCCAACGTCCTGACTTTC
CDR3: CASSSRVSGANVLTF

size: many
D: .
J: TRBJ1-1
V: TRBV3-1
DNA: TGTGCCAGCAGCAAGGTCGCGAACACTGAAGCTTTCTTT
CDR3: CASSKVANTEAFF

size: many
D: .
J: TRBJ2-5
V: TRBV4-1
DNA: TGCGCCAGCAGCCAAAGGGAGGCTGGGGGACCCCAGTACTTC
CDR3: CASSQREAGGPQYF

size: few
D: .
J: TRBJ1-5
V: TRBV20-1
DNA: TGCAGTGCTAGAAGGCAGCTTCTGGGGCAGCCCCAGCATTTT
CDR3: CSARRQLLGQPQHF

size: few
D: TRBD1
J: TRBJ1-1
V: TRBV2
DNA: TGTGCCAGCAGTTACTGGGACAGCTCCCGAATCTTGAGGAACACTGAAGCTTTCTTT
CDR3: CASSYWDSSRILRNTEAFF

size: once
D: .
J: TRBJ1-2
V: TRBV27
DNA: TGTGCCAGCAAGGCGGTTGGGTGCGGCTATGGCTACACCTTC
CDR3: CASKAVGCGYGYTF

size: many
D: .
J: TRBJ1-5
V: TRBV4-1
DNA: TGCGCCAGCAGCCAAGATACTGGAGGGGGCAATCAGCCCCAGCATTTT
CDR3: CASSQDTGGGNQPQHF

size: .
D: .
J: TRBJ2-3
V: TRBV6-1
DNA: TGTGCCAGCAGTGAAGCGACGGGAGCGGGCACAGATACGCAGTATTTT
CDR3: CASSEATGAGTDTQYF

size: .
D: .
J: TRBJ2-7
V: TRBV6-1
DNA: TGTGCCGGGGCAGCCGTCGAAGGGGGCTCCTACGAGCAGTACTTC
CDR3: CAGAAVEGGSYEQYF

size: .
D: TRBD2
J: TRBJ2-5
V: TRBV20-1
DNA: TGCAGTGCTAGAGATTCGGAGCGGGGGGGCGGGCAGACCCAGTACTTC
CDR3: CSARDSERGGGQTQYF

size: .
D: .
J: TRBJ2-1
V: TRBV4-2
DNA: TGTGCCAGCAGCCAACCCCCGGGACCAAGTTCCTACAATGAGCAGTTCTTC
CDR3: CASSQPPGPSSYNEQFF

size: many
D: .
J: TRBJ2-1
V: TRBV15
DNA: TGTGCCACCAGCAGATCTGGAGAGGGGAAAAAGCAGTTCTTC
CDR3: CATSRSGEGKKQFF

size: .
D: TRBD2
J: TRBJ2-7
V: TRBV4-1
DNA: TGCGCCAGCAGCCAAGATAACCAGCGGGATATCTACGAGCAGTACTTC
CDR3: CASSQDNQRDIYEQYF

size: .
D: TRBD1
J: TRBJ2-1
V: TRBV20-1
DNA: TGCAGTGCTAGAGACCCCTACGGGACAGGGCTCAATGAGCAGTTCTTC
CDR3: CSARDPYGTGLNEQFF

size: many
D: .
J: TRBJ2-2
V: TRBV27
DNA: TGTGCCAGCAGTTTATTCTTAAAAGGCACCGGGGAGCTGTTTTTT
CDR3: CASSLFLKGTGELFF

size: .
D: .
J: TRBJ2-7
V: TRBV28
DNA: TGTGCCAGCAGTCGGGGAATCTACGAGCAGTACTTC
CDR3: CASSRGIYEQYF

size: few
D: .
J: TRBJ2-7
V: TRBV7-9
DNA: TGTGCCAGCAGCCTGGAAGTAGAGGGCTACGAGCAGTACTTC
CDR3: CASSLEVEGYEQYF

size: .
D: .
J: TRBJ2-1
V: TRBV30
DNA: TGTGCCTGGAGTGTTGGAGGGACCCGGGAGCAGTTCTTC
CDR3: CAWSVGGTREQFF

size: .
D: .
J: TRBJ2-1
V: TRBV7-8
DNA: TGTGCCAGCAGCCCCCAGTTTCGAGGGTCCTACAATGAGCAGTTCTTC
CDR3: CASSPQFRGSYNEQFF

size: medium-sized
D: .
J: TRBJ2-7
V: TRBV29-1
DNA: TGCAGCGTCGTAGCAGGCGGGACCTTTTACGAGCAGTACTTC
CDR3: CSVVAGGTFYEQYF

size: .
D: .
J: TRBJ2-1
V: TRBV24-1
DNA: TGTGCCACCAGTGATAGTACAGGCACGGGTGAGCAGTTCTTC
CDR3: CATSDSTGTGEQFF

size: .
D: .
J: TRBJ2-3
V: TRBV1
DNA: TGCACCAGCAGCCAAGGGGTCGTAGGACTCACAGATACGCAGTATTTT
CDR3: CTSSQGVVGLTDTQYF

size: many
D: .
J: TRBJ1-3
V: TRBV7-2
DNA: TGTGCCAGCAGCTTAGCGGCCAGCTCTGGAAACACCATATATTTT
CDR3: CASSLAASSGNTIYF

size: .
D: .
J: TRBJ2-1
V: TRBV20-1
DNA: TGCAGTGCTAGAGAGGGCTTCCCTGGGGGGCTAAATGAGCAGTTCTTC
CDR3: CSAREGFPGGLNEQFF

size: .
D: .
J: TRBJ1-5
V: TRBV5-1
DNA: TGCGCCAGCAGCACGACAGGCGCTAGCAATCAGCCCCAGCATTTT
CDR3: CASSTTGASNQPQHF

size: many
D: TRBD2
J: TRBJ2-1
V: TRBV13
DNA: TGTGCCAGCAGCCGCTCCGGGACTAGCGGGACAGGTGAGCAGTTCTTC
CDR3: CASSRSGTSGTGEQFF

size: .
D: TRBD1
J: TRBJ2-7
V: TRBV6-2/TRBV6-3
DNA: TGTGCCAGCAGTCCGACAGGGGCCCCCTACGAGCAGTACTTC
CDR3: CASSPTGAPYEQYF

size: .
D: TRBD2
J: TRBJ2-1
V: TRBV10-3
DNA: TGTGCCATCAGTGGGTCTCTAGCGGGCCGAATTTACAATGAGCAGTTCTTC
CDR3: CAISGSLAGRIYNEQFF

size: many
D: .
J: TRBJ2-5
V: TRBV15
DNA: TGTGCCACCAGCGCCCTCCACGGGAGCGCGACCCAGTACTTC
CDR3: CATSALHGSATQYF

size: few
D: TRBD1
J: TRBJ1-1
V: TRBV18
DNA: TGTGCCAGCTCACTCACCGAGACAGGGGCCACTGAAGCTTTCTTT
CDR3: CASSLTETGATEAFF

size: .
D: .
J: TRBJ2-7
V: TRBV28
DNA: TGTGCCAGCAGTCCAATTGGACTTAACTCCTACGAGCAGTACTTC
CDR3: CASSPIGLNSYEQYF

size: .
D: TRBD1
J: TRBJ1-1
V: TRBV5-5
DNA: TGTGCCAGCAGCGTACACAGGGGGAACACTGAAGCTTTCTTT
CDR3: CASSVHRGNTEAFF

size: .
D: .
J: TRBJ2-5
V: TRBV5-1
DNA: TGCGCCAGCAGCTTGTCCCCGGGTACACAAGAGACCCAGTACTTC
CDR3: CASSLSPGTQETQYF

size: few
D: TRBD2
J: TRBJ2-7
V: TRBV20-1
DNA: TGCAGTGCTAGAGATGCCGCTAGCGGGAGGCATTACGAGCAGTACTTC
CDR3: CSARDAASGRHYEQYF

size: .
D: TRBD2
J: TRBJ2-7
V: TRBV7-9
DNA: TGTGCCAGCAGCCCTAATACGGGGGGATCCTACGAGCAGTACTTC
CDR3: CASSPNTGGSYEQYF

size: .
D: .
J: TRBJ1-2
V: TRBV20-1
DNA: TGCAGTGCTAGAGCTTTGGGGACCAACTATGTCTACACCTTC
CDR3: CSARALGTNYVYTF

size: .
D: TRBD2
J: TRBJ2-3
V: TRBV20-1
DNA: TGCAGTGCTGACTGGACTAGCGGGTTGGGCACAGATACGCAGTATTTT
CDR3: CSADWTSGLGTDTQYF

size: few
D: .
J: TRBJ2-3
V: TRBV27
DNA: TGTGCCAGCAGCGAAAGGGGTGCCCCAGATACGCAGTATTTT
CDR3: CASSERGAPDTQYF

size: .
D: TRBD1
J: TRBJ2-7
V: TRBV27
DNA: TGTGCCAGCAGTCCCCCCGGGACAGGGTTGAACGAGCAGTACTTC
CDR3: CASSPPGTGLNEQYF